This TCR beta chain was sequenced during a study of response to subunit inactivated influenza vaccine. Study results and caveats: It was the authors' suggestion that each seasonal influenza vaccination recruits few new T cells.

The CDR3 consists of 12 residues. V shed 3 bases and J shed 6 bases, with 8 bases lying between them. TCRdb re-analysed the RT-PCR reads in MiXCR, keeping a single row per CDR3 protein. The sample yields about 780,000 distinct CDR3 sequences, roughly 20% seen once. This clonotype has more than one count but fewer than ten. The antigen remains undetermined. The specimen was PBMCs from blood, collected about 5 days after vaccination. This chain joins TRBV12-3 or TRBV12-4 and TRBJ1-2; D is unclear. The sequence came from a man in his fifties who received an inactivated influenza vaccine. The CDR3 DNA sequence: TGTGCCAGCAGTTTTACGGTCGATGGCTACACCTTC. This encodes CASSFTVDGYTF.